This T cell receptor (beta chain) was documented in a study of human T cells and chemical hapten exposure. Germline V lookup: CDR1 SGHVS, CDR2 FQNEAQ. The V end was cut by 6 bases, the J end by 8 bases, with 10 bases between. The length of the CDR3 is 11 residues. The table lists this clonotype with many counts. Documented time point: patch test 2, 6 weeks after DPC sensitization. Treatment meaning: therapeutic diphenylcyclopropenone sensitization with weekly scalp DPC. Via MiXCR, TCRdb re-called the RACE reads, giving one row per CDR3 protein. The table shows about 140,000 distinct CDR3 sequences, with approximately 12% occurring only once.

The rearrangement uses TRBV7-8 and TRBJ1-2; D gene uncertain. This TCR came from a woman in her forties or fifties with alopecia areata. Some clones in this sample may be carry-over from other donors' samples. The sequencing used whole blood, collected in connection with sensitization to the hapten diphenylcyclopropenone (DPC). In DNA form, the CDR3 reads TGTGCCAGCAGACTCACGGGGGGCTACACCTTC. Amino acids: CASRLTGGYTF.